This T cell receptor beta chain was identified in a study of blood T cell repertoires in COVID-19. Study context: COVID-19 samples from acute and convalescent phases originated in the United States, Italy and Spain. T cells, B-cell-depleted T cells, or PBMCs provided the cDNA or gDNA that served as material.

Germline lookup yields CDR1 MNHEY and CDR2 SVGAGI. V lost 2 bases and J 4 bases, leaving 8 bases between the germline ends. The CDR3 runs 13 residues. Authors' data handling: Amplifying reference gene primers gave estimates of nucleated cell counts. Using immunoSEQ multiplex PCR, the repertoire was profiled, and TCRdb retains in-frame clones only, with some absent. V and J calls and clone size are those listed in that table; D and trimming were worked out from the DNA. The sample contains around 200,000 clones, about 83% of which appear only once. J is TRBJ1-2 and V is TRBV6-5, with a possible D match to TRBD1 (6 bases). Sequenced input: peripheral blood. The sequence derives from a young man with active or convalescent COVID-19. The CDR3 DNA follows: TGTGCCAGCAGTTACCAGGGGATCTATGGCTACACCTTC. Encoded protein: CASSYQGIYGYTF.